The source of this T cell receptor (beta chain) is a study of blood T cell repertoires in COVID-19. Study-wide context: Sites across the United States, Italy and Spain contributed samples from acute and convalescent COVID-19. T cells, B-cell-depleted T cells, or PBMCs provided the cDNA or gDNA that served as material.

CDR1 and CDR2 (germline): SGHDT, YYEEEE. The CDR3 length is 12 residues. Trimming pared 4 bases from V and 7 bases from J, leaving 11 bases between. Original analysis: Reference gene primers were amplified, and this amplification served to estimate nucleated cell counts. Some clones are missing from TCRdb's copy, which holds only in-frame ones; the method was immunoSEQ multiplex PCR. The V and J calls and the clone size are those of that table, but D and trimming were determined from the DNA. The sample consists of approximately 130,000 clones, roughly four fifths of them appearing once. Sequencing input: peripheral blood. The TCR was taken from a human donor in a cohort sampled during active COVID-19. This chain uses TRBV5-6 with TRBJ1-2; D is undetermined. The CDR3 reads CASSLGGLGYTF. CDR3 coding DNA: TGTGCCAGCAGCCTAGGAGGGCTTGGCTACACCTTC.